The 12 T cell receptor beta chains below all came from one sample that was sequenced in a study of T-cell reconstitution after alpha-beta-depleted transplantation in children. Unique molecular identifiers were used in preparing the TCRbeta library. TCRdb re-called the PCR reads through MiXCR, storing one row per CDR3 protein. The sample includes about 610,000 distinct CDR3 sequences, under 12% of them seen just once. The source was PBMCs from the stem cell graft donor, collected from the stem cell graft. These TCRs come from a human donor who donated a stem cell graft to a child with acute myeloid leukemia.

This clonotype was found a few times. V and J are TRBV20-1 and TRBJ2-1, with a possible D match to TRBD2 (6 bases). The germline V gene has CDR1 DFQATT and CDR2 SNEGSKA (reference sequence). CDR3 size: 15 residues. Between the trimmed V and J ends, which lost 1 base and 7 bases, there was a span of 17 bases. The CDR3, as DNA: TGCAGTGCTAGAGCGAGGAGGGAGGAGGGGAATGAGCAGTTCTTC. It encodes CSARARREEGNEQFF.

This clonotype was recorded a few times. The V call is TRBV20-1, the J call TRBJ2-1; D perhaps matches TRBD2 (6 bases). V was trimmed by 6 bases and J by 0 bases, leaving 18 bases between them. Germline loops: CDR1 DFQATT, CDR2 SNEGSKA (reference sequence). The CDR3 length is 16 residues. CDR3 DNA sequence: TGCAGTGCGACGACTAGGGCGCCGAGCTCCTACAATGAGCAGTTCTTC. Its protein is CSATTRAPSSYNEQFF.

This clonotype was seen ten or more times. The rearrangement joins TRBV20-1 to TRBJ2-3, with D possibly being TRBD2 (5 bases). Trimming removed 3 bases from V and 1 base from J, with 14 bases in between. Germline assignment: CDR1 DFQATT and CDR2 SNEGSKA (reference sequence). CDR3 size: 15 residues. CDR3 DNA sequence: TGCAGTGCTAGTGGAGTGGCGGGTCGCACAGATACGCAGTATTTT. Translating gives CSASGVAGRTDTQYF.

The J gene is TRBJ1-5, the V gene TRBV7-2; D is uncertain. The V end lost 4 bases, the J end lost 4 bases, and 8 bases lay between the germline ends. Germline V gene lookup returns CDR1 SGHTA and CDR2 FQGNSA. The CDR3 runs 13 residues. The CDR3: CASSSRVNQPQHF. The CDR3, as DNA: TGTGCCAGCAGCTCCCGGGTGAATCAGCCCCAGCATTTT.

A few counts support this clonotype. V usage is TRBV30 and J usage is TRBJ1-5; D might be TRBD1 (5 bases). Looked up from germline, CDR1 is GTSNPN and CDR2 is SVGIG (reference sequence). Deletions cut 1 base from V and 4 bases from J, with 14 bases between. This CDR3 comprises 15 residues. The CDR3 nucleotides read TGTGCCTGGAGTGCTATAGACAGCTTAAATCAGCCCCAGCATTTT. This translates into CAWSAIDSLNQPQHF. Combining the CDR3 with reference TRBV30 and TRBJ1-5 gives the whole variable domain SQTIHQWPATLVQPVGSPLSLECTVEGTSNPNLYWYRQAAGRGLQLLFYSVGIGQISSEVPQNLSASRPQDRQFILSSKKLLLSDSGFYLCAWSAIDSLNQPQHFGDGTRLSIL.

This clonotype was detected many times. The chain combines TRBV11-2 with TRBJ2-1; D unresolved. The V end lost 5 bases, the J end lost 7 bases, and 18 bases lay between the germline ends. The CDR3 runs 15 residues. CDR1 is SGHAT, CDR2 FQNNGV, per germline. This chain's CDR3 is CASSPQGLTPNEQFF. CDR3 DNA: TGTGCCAGCAGCCCTCAAGGGCTAACTCCGAATGAGCAGTTCTTC.

The chain joins TRBV29-1 to TRBJ2-3; D tentatively fits TRBD1 or TRBD2 (5 bases each). Germline loops: CDR1 SQVTM, CDR2 ANQGSEA. The CDR3 consists of 16 residues. The V and J ends lost 6 bases and 4 bases respectively, with 23 bases between them. This CDR3 reads CSVQPRIAGTPDTQYF. In nucleotides, the CDR3 is TGCAGCGTCCAGCCACGAATTGCCGGGACCCCAGATACGCAGTATTTT.

This clonotype was seen many times. The chain is built from TRBV6-2 or TRBV6-3 and TRBJ2-2, with 7 bases identical to TRBD1. J lost 5 bases, V lost 6 bases, and 3 bases had no gene match. CDR3 size: 13 residues. In germline, CDR1 is MNHEY, CDR2 SVGEGT. CDR3 sequence: CASRTQGTGELFF. CDR3 coding DNA: TGTGCCAGCAGAACACAGGGGACCGGGGAGCTGTTTTTT.

This clonotype was counted ten times or more. This chain links TRBV6-2 or TRBV6-3 with TRBJ2-5; no reliable D call. Per the germline V gene, CDR1 is MNHEY and CDR2 is SVGEGT. Trimming shortened V by 10 bases and J by 0 bases, and 9 bases separated the two germline ends. The CDR3 runs to 12 residues. This CDR3 is CATQWYQETQYF. The CDR3 DNA follows: TGTGCCACCCAATGGTACCAAGAGACCCAGTACTTC.

This clonotype was counted only a few times. The chain is built from TRBV6-4 and TRBJ2-2; D unclear. The CDR3 contains 14 residues. Trimming removed 6 bases from V and 1 base from J, with 9 bases in between. Germline V gene sequence: CDR1 MRHNA, CDR2 SNTAGT. The CDR3 DNA reads as TGTGCCAGCAGCTCCTTGCTGAACACCGGGGAGCTGTTTTTT. Protein product: CASSSLLNTGELFF.

Ten or more counts support this clonotype. V is TRBV7-8 and J is TRBJ2-5; D is unresolved. Germline V gene lookup returns CDR1 SGHVS and CDR2 FQNEAQ. The V gene lost 1 base and the J gene lost 2 bases, with 8 bases spanning the gap. The CDR3 extends over 14 amino acids. The DNA of the CDR3 is TGTGCCAGCAGCTTAGACGAGAAACAAGAGACCCAGTACTTC. Translation: CASSLDEKQETQYF.

V usage is TRBV27 and J usage is TRBJ1-6; D remains ambiguous. The V gene lost 1 base and the J gene lost 8 bases, with 6 bases spanning the gap. Germline CDR1 MNHEY, CDR2 SMNVEV (reference sequence). The CDR3 extends over 13 amino acids. CDR3 sequence: CASSLWTDSPLHF. The CDR3 DNA reads as TGTGCCAGCAGTTTATGGACGGATTCACCCCTCCACTTT.